This T cell receptor (beta chain) appears in the sequencing data of a study of T cell repertoires in cytomegalovirus infection. TCRdb analysed the reads with MiXCR anew, one entry per CDR3 protein. The sample yields about 830,000 distinct CDR3 sequences, over 25% seen once. Concerning this clonotype: Its cognate antigen is unknown.

With 5 bases clipped from V and 12 bases from J, the junction kept 18 bases outside the gene matches. Germline V CDR1 and CDR2: DFQATT, SNEGSKA (reference sequence). The CDR3 loop spans 15 amino acids. J is TRBJ2-1 and V is TRBV20-1, with TRBD2 identical over 8 bases. The sequence was collected from a human donor in good health (CMV status not recorded). Some clones in this sample may be carry-over from other donors' samples. The sequences come from cultured CD8+ T cells from PBMCs, collected from culture after CMV antigen stimulation. The CDR3, as DNA: TGCAGTGCTCGAGGACTAGCTACCTACAATGTTGGGCAGTTCTTC. Translation gives CSARGLATYNVGQFF.